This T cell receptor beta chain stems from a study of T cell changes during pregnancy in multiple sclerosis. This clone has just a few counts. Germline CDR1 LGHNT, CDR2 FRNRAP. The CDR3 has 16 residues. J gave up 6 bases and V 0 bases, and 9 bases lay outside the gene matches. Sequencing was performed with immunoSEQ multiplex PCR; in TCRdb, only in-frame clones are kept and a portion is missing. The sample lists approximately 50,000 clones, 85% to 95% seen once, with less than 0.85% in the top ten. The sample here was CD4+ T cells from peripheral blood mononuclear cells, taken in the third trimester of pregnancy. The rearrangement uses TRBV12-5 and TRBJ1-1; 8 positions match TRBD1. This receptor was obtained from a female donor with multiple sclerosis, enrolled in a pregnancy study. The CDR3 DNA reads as TGTGCTAGTGGTTTGGTATCAGGGGGCGTTTTCGCTGAAGCTTTCTTT. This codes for CASGLVSGGVFAEAFF.